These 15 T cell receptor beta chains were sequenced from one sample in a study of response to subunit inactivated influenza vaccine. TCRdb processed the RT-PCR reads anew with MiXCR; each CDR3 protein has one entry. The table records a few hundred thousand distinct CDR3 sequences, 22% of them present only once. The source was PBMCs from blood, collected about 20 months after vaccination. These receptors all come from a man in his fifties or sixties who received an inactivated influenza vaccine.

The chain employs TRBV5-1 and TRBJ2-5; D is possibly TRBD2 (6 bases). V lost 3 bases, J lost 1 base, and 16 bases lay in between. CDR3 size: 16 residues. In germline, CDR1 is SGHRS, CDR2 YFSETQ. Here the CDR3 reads CASSYLGTASQETQYF. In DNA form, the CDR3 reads TGCGCCAGCAGCTACCTAGGGACTGCCTCCCAAGAGACCCAGTACTTC.

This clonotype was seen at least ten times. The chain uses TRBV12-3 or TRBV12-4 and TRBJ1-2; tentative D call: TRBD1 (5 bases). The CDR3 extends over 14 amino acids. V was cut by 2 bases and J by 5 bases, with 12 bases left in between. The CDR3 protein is CASSLLQGVYGYTF. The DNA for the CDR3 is TGTGCCAGCAGTTTACTTCAGGGAGTTTATGGCTACACCTTC.

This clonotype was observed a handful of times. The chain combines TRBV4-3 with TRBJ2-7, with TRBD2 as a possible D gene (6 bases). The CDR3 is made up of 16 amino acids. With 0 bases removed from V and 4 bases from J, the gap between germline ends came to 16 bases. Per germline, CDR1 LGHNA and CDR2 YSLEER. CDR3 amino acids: CASSQDPGGKRYEQYF. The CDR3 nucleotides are TGCGCCAGCAGCCAAGATCCTGGGGGGAAGCGATACGAGCAGTACTTC.

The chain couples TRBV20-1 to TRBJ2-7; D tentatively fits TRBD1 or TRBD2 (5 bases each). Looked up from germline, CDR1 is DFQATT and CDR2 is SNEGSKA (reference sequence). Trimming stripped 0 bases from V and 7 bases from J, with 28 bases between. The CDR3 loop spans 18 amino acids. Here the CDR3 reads CSARELTPRDRVGWEQYF. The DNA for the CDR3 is TGCAGTGCTAGAGAATTAACTCCCCGGGACCGGGTCGGGTGGGAGCAGTACTTC.

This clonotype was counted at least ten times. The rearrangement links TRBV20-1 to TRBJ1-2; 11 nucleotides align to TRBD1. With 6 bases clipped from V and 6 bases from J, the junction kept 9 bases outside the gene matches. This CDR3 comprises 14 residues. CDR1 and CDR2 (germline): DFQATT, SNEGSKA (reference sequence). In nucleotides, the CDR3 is TGCAGTGCCAGCGGGACAGGGGGTTTGGATGGCTACACCTTC. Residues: CSASGTGGLDGYTF.

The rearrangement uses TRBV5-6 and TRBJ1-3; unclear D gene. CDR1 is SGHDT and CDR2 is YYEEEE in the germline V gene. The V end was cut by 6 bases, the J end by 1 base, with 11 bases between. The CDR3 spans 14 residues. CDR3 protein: CASNRRRSGNTIYF. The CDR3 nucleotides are TGTGCCAGCAACCGAAGGAGATCTGGAAACACCATATATTTT.

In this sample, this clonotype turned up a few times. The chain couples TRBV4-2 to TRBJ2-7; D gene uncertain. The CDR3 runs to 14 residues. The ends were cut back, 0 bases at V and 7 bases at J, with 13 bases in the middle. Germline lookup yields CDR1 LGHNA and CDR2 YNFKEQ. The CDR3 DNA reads TGTGCCAGCAGCCAAGATCTCCAGCCGGCAGAGCAGTACTTC. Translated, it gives CASSQDLQPAEQYF.

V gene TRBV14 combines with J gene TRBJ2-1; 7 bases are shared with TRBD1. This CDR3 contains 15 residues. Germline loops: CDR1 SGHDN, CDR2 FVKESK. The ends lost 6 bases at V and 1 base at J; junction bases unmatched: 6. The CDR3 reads CASRAGGVSYNEQFF. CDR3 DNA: TGTGCCAGCAGGGCAGGGGGAGTGTCCTACAATGAGCAGTTCTTC. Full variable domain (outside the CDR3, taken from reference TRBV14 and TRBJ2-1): EAGVTQFPSHSVIEKGQTVTLRCDPISGHDNLYWYRRVMGKEIKFLLHFVKESKQDESGMPNNRFLAERTGGTYSTLKVQPAELEDSGVYFCASRAGGVSYNEQFFGPGTRLTVL.

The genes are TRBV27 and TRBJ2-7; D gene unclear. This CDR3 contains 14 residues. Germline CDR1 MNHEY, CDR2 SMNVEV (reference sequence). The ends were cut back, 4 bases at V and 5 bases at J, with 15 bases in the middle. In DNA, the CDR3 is TGTGCCAGCAGTTCCCCCAGGAAACCCCACGAGCAGTACTTC. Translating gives CASSSPRKPHEQYF.

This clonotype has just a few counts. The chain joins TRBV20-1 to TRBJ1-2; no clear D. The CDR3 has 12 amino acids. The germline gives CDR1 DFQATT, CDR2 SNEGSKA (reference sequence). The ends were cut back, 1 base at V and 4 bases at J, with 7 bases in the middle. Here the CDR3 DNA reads TGCAGTGCTAGAGGGATTTCCTATGGCTACACCTTC. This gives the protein CSARGISYGYTF.

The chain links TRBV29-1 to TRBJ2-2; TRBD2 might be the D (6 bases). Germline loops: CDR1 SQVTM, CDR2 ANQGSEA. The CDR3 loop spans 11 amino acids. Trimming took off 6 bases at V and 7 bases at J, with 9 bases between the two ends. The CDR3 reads CSVTSHGELFF. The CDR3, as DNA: TGCAGCGTGACTAGTCACGGGGAGCTGTTTTTT.

The DNA of the CDR3 is TGCGCCAGCCTGAGCGGGGAGGGTAACACTGAAGCTTTCTTT. The encoded protein is CASLSGEGNTEAFF. The chain employs TRBV5-1 and TRBJ1-1; D is undetermined. The germline CDR1 and CDR2 sequences are SGHRS and YFSETQ. The V gene lost 7 bases and the J gene lost 2 bases, with 15 bases spanning the gap. The CDR3 runs 14 residues. Supplemented by reference TRBV5-1 and TRBJ1-1, the full variable domain reads KAGVTQTPRYLIKTRGQQVTLSCSPISGHRSVSWYQQTPGQGLQFLFEYFSETQRNKGNFPGRFSGRQFSNSRSEMNVSTLELGDSALYLCASLSGEGNTEAFFGQGTRLTVV.

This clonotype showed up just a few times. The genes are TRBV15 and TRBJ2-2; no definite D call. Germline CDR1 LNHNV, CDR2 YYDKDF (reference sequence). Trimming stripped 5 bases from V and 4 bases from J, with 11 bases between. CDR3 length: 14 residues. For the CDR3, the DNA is TGTGCCACCAGCCGGTCCGGGTCCACCGGGGAGCTGTTTTTT. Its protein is CATSRSGSTGELFF.

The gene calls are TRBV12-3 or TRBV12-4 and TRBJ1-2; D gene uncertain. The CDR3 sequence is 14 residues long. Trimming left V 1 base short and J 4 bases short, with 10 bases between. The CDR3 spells CASSLESYPYGYTF. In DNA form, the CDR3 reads TGTGCCAGCAGTTTAGAGAGTTACCCCTATGGCTACACCTTC.

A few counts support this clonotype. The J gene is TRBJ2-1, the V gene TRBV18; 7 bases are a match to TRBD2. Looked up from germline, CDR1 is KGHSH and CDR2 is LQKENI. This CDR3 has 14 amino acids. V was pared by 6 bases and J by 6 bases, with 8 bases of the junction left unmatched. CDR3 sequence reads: CASSAGAGLNEQFF. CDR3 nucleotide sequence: TGTGCCAGCTCTGCGGGAGCGGGCCTCAATGAGCAGTTCTTC.